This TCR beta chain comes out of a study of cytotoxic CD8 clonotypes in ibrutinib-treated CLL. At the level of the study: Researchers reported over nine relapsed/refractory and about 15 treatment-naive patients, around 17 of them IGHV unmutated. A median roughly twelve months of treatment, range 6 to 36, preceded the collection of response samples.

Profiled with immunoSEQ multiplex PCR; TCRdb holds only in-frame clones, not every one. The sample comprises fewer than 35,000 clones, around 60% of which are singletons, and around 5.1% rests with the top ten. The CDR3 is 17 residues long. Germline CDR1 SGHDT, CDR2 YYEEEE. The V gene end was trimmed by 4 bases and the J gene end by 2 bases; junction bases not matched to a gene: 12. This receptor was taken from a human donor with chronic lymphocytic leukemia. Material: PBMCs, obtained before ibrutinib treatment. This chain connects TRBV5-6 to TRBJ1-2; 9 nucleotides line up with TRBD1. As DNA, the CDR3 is TGTGCCAGCAGCCCTCGCGCCGGACAGGGGCCGAACTATGGCTACACCTTC. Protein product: CASSPRAGQGPNYGYTF.